The 20 T cell receptor beta chains presented below share a single source sample, sequenced in a study of blood T cell repertoires in COVID-19. This table comes from immunoSEQ multiplex PCR, and its TCRdb copy is limited to in-frame clones, with some not included. This table has about 300,000 clones, 70% to 90% appearing once. The sequenced sample consisted of peripheral blood. The receptors come from a man aged 18 to 29 who had recovered from COVID-19.

This sequence joins TRBV30 and TRBJ2-7; TRBD1 matches 10 bases. This CDR3 is built from 15 residues. Germline CDR1 reads GTSNPN; CDR2 reads SVGIG (reference sequence). The junction had 9 bases not matched to a gene; V was cut back by 5 bases and J by 2 bases. CDR3 nucleotide sequence: TGTGCCTGGCACCCGAGGGACAGGGGAGCCTACGAGCAGTACTTC. Translation gives CAWHPRDRGAYEQYF.

This sequence joins TRBV5-4 and TRBJ2-3; 8 positions agree with TRBD2. This CDR3 comprises 16 residues. Germline V lookup: CDR1 SGHNT, CDR2 YYREEE (reference sequence). J lost 6 bases, V lost 0 bases, and 9 bases had no gene match. The CDR3 nucleotides read TGTGCCAGCAGCTTGGATCAGCGGGGGCCGGGGGATACGCAGTATTTT. This translates into CASSLDQRGPGDTQYF.

The V gene is TRBV24-1, the J gene TRBJ2-3, with 8 bases identical to TRBD2. Trimming cost V 3 bases and J 1 base; bases outside gene matches: 2. Germline CDR1 is KGHDR and CDR2 is SFDVKD. The CDR3 contains 15 residues. For the CDR3, the DNA is TGTGCCACCAGTGATCCAGCGGGGGGCACAGATACGCAGTATTTT. This codes for CATSDPAGGTDTQYF.

This chain uses TRBV12-3 or TRBV12-4 with TRBJ1-3; 7 nucleotides agree with TRBD1. V shed 5 bases, J shed 4 bases, and the junction held 2 bases outside the gene matches. The CDR3 totals 13 residues. The CDR3 DNA is TGTGCCAGCAGTCTGACAGGGGGAAACACCATATATTTT. It codes for CASSLTGGNTIYF.

The rearrangement joins TRBV10-2 to TRBJ2-1; 7 bases are a match to TRBD2. In germline, CDR1 is WSHSY, CDR2 SAAADI. The length of the CDR3 is 11 residues. V gave up 8 bases and J gave up 9 bases; unmatched junction bases: 4. The CDR3 region has the DNA TGCGCCAGCGGATTAGCGGGTGAGCAGTTCTTC. Its translation is CASGLAGEQFF.

This sequence joins TRBV29-1 and TRBJ1-2; D is ambiguous. Trimming pared 7 bases from V and 2 bases from J, leaving 8 bases between. Germline values: CDR1 SQVTM, CDR2 ANQGSEA. The CDR3 is 11 amino acids. The DNA of the CDR3 is TGCAGCGCCACAGAAAACTATGGCTACACCTTC. Encoded protein: CSATENYGYTF.

The V call is TRBV3-1 (or the pseudogene TRBV3-2), the J call TRBJ2-3; perhaps TRBD2 as D (5 bases). The CDR3 runs to 18 residues. V was trimmed by 0 bases and J by 0 bases, leaving 16 bases between them. Germline V gene lookup returns CDR1 LGHDT and CDR2 YNNKEL (reference sequence). As DNA, the CDR3 is TGTGCCAGCAGCCAAGATTGGGCCGTAGGACTTAGCACAGATACGCAGTATTTT. As protein: CASSQDWAVGLSTDTQYF.

The V call is TRBV6-6, the J call TRBJ1-1; D remains unclear. CDR1 and CDR2 from the germline V gene are MNHNY and SVGAGI (reference sequence). V dropped 8 bases and J dropped 1 base, with 14 bases sitting between them. The CDR3 is 14 amino acids. The CDR3 DNA reads as TGTGCCAGCGGCCCGTCAGATCAGAACACTGAAGCTTTCTTT. It yields the protein CASGPSDQNTEAFF.

The chain is built from TRBV5-1 and TRBJ1-2, with 8 bases lining up with TRBD1. The V segment lost 3 bases and the J segment 4 bases; nucleotides outside the gene matches: 5. The germline V gene encodes CDR1 SGHRS and CDR2 YFSETQ. The CDR3 has 14 amino acids. The CDR3 loop reads CASSYGQGGYGYTF. The CDR3 DNA follows: TGCGCCAGCAGCTACGGACAGGGCGGCTATGGCTACACCTTC.

The rearrangement links TRBV9 to TRBJ2-7; a weak D match, TRBD1 (5 bases). The CDR3 is 14 amino acids. V lost 1 base, J lost 5 bases, and 13 bases lay in between. Germline V lookup: CDR1 SGDLS, CDR2 YYNGEE. DNA of the CDR3: TGTGCCAGCAGCGTAAAACAAGAGGACAACGAGCAGTACTTC. Translating it yields CASSVKQEDNEQYF.

The chain couples TRBV10-3 to TRBJ2-1, with 9 bases aligning to TRBD2. The germline gives CDR1 ENHRY, CDR2 SYGVKD. The CDR3 spans 15 residues. With V trimmed by 3 bases and J by 15 bases, 15 bases remained unmatched. The CDR3 nucleotides are TGTGCCATCAGTGACCCCCGGGCGGGAGGGAGGATGCCGTTCTTC. Translating gives CAISDPRAGGRMPFF.

For the CDR3, the DNA is TGTGCCAGCAGCTCGAACCGCAGGGACGAGCAGTACTTC. This gives the protein CASSSNRRDEQYF. The rearrangement joins TRBV11-2 to TRBJ2-7; D is possibly TRBD1 (5 bases). The V end lost 4 bases, the J end lost 5 bases, and 12 bases lay between the germline ends. Germline loops: CDR1 SGHAT, CDR2 FQNNGV. This CDR3 has 13 amino acids.

The chain links TRBV28 to TRBJ1-3, with TRBD1 identical over 8 bases. The CDR3 has 18 residues. CDR1 and CDR2 from the germline V gene are MDHEN and SYDVKM. Trimming took 7 bases from V and 3 from J; bases not matched to a gene: 17. The CDR3 is CASNSPGQVNWGGNTIYF. The CDR3 bases are TGTGCCAGCAACTCCCCGGGACAGGTTAATTGGGGTGGAAACACCATATATTTT.

This clone was observed a handful of times. This chain joins TRBV30 and TRBJ1-5, with 7 bases matching TRBD1. Germline CDR1 reads GTSNPN; CDR2 reads SVGIG (reference sequence). CDR3 length equals 17 residues. The V and J ends lost 1 base and 3 bases, in that order; junction bases with no gene match: 12. The CDR3 DNA is TGTGCCTGGAGTGCTAGTAATATGGGACAGTACAATCAGCCCCAGCATTTT. The encoded protein is CAWSASNMGQYNQPQHF. Using reference TRBV30 and TRBJ1-5 for the parts outside the CDR3, the full variable domain is SQTIHQWPATLVQPVGSPLSLECTVEGTSNPNLYWYRQAAGRGLQLLFYSVGIGQISSEVPQNLSASRPQDRQFILSSKKLLLSDSGFYLCAWSASNMGQYNQPQHFGDGTRLSIL.

J is TRBJ2-1 and V is TRBV3-1 (or the pseudogene TRBV3-2); unclear D gene. CDR3 length: 15 amino acids. Trimming removed 0 bases from V and 3 bases from J, with 9 bases in between. Germline CDR1 reads LGHDT; CDR2 reads YNNKEL (reference sequence). CDR3 amino acids: CASSQDSGDYNEQFF. CDR3 nucleotide sequence: TGTGCCAGCAGCCAAGACTCTGGAGACTACAATGAGCAGTTCTTC.

The chain employs TRBV29-1 and TRBJ2-4, with 11 bases identical to TRBD2. Losses at the gene ends were 5 bases for V and 8 bases for J; bases not matched to a gene: 5. Germline CDR1 reads SQVTM; CDR2 reads ANQGSEA. The CDR3 is made up of 13 amino acids. The CDR3 spells CSVFLAGGDIQYF. CDR3 in DNA: TGCAGCGTTTTTCTAGCGGGGGGAGACATTCAGTACTTC.

The CDR3: CASSLEGRGGTDTQYF. The DNA for the CDR3 is TGCGCCAGCAGCTTGGAGGGCAGGGGCGGAACAGATACGCAGTATTTT. J is TRBJ2-3 and V is TRBV5-1, with D perhaps TRBD1 (6 bases). In germline, CDR1 is SGHRS, CDR2 YFSETQ. V was clipped by 0 bases and J by 3 bases, with 14 bases between them. The CDR3 sequence is 16 residues long.

V and J are TRBV6-1 and TRBJ1-5; D may be TRBD1 (5 bases). V gave up 1 base and J gave up 3 bases, with 22 bases separating them. Germline-derived CDR1 and CDR2 are MNHNS and SASEGT. This CDR3 region has 19 residues. CDR3 sequence reads: CASSEGGDPFFPFNQPQHF. The CDR3 bases are TGTGCCAGCAGTGAAGGGGGGGACCCTTTTTTTCCATTCAATCAGCCCCAGCATTTT.

The chain employs TRBV6-5 and TRBJ2-1; possible D gene TRBD2, 5 bases. Looked up from germline, CDR1 is MNHEY and CDR2 is SVGAGI. Trimming pared 3 bases from V and 6 bases from J, leaving 15 bases between. The CDR3 sequence is 15 residues long. The CDR3 spells CASSYGLVEGNEQFF. CDR3 DNA: TGTGCCAGCAGTTATGGGCTAGTTGAGGGCAATGAGCAGTTCTTC.

This chain connects TRBV2 to TRBJ1-2; D gene uncertain. Germline V gives CDR1 SNHLY, CDR2 FYNNEI. The CDR3 is 12 amino acids. Trimming took 7 bases from V and 8 from J, leaving 14 bases between them. CDR3: CASKRFGEGYTF. The CDR3 bases are TGTGCCAGCAAGCGGTTCGGGGAGGGCTACACCTTC.